Below are 7 T cell receptor beta chains sequenced from a single sample in a study of T cell repertoires in cytomegalovirus infection. MiXCR, run by TCRdb on the reads, gives a single entry per CDR3 protein. Of 630,000 or so distinct CDR3 sequences listed, roughly a quarter are singletons. Sequencing used CD8+ T cells from PBMCs. Receptors originate from a human donor in good health (CMV status not recorded). Some clones in this sample may be carry-over from other donors' samples.

With regard to this clonotype: A much larger clone is a single base away; this may be a read error. This sequence joins TRBV12-3 or TRBV12-4 and TRBJ2-7; no reliable D call. The CDR3 covers 12 residues. The CDR3 DNA reads TGTGCCAGCAGCCTCTTGTTGTACGGGCAGTACTTC. Translated, it gives CASSLLLYGQYF.

Here the CDR3 reads CASPGGQNYGYTF. The CDR3 region has the DNA TGTGCCAGCCCGGGAGGGCAAAACTATGGCTACACCTTC. The chain employs TRBV2 and TRBJ1-2; D remains ambiguous. The V and J ends lost 8 bases and 2 bases respectively, with 12 bases between them. This CDR3 spans 13 amino acids. Per the germline V gene, CDR1 is SNHLY and CDR2 is FYNNEI.

The rearrangement links TRBV29-1 to TRBJ2-5, with a tentative D call TRBD1 (6 bases). Looked up from germline, CDR1 is SQVTM and CDR2 is ANQGSEA. Trimming left V 2 bases short and J 0 bases short, with 10 bases between. The CDR3 consists of 14 residues. The CDR3 DNA reads as TGCAGCGTTGAATCCGGGACACACCAAGAGACCCAGTACTTC. Protein product: CSVESGTHQETQYF.

The J gene is TRBJ1-2, the V gene TRBV19; the D is unclear. The CDR3 spans 13 residues. With 1 base removed from V and 4 bases from J, the gap between germline ends came to 7 bases. CDR1 is LNHDA, CDR2 SQIVND, per germline (reference sequence). The CDR3: CASSIGGLYGYTF. The DNA of the CDR3 is TGTGCCAGTAGTATAGGAGGGCTCTATGGCTACACCTTC.

CDR3 DNA sequence: TGCAGCGTTTGGGGGACGGAGGTTAACTATGGCTACACCTTC. As protein: CSVWGTEVNYGYTF. The V and J genes are TRBV29-1 and TRBJ1-2; D possibly corresponds to TRBD1 (5 bases). From germline, CDR1 is SQVTM and CDR2 ANQGSEA. The CDR3 consists of 14 residues. V was cut by 5 bases and J by 1 base, with 14 bases left in between.

This clonotype was seen many times. The J gene is TRBJ2-7, the V gene TRBV7-6; possibly TRBD2 for D (6 bases). In germline, CDR1 is SGHVS, CDR2 FNYEAQ. There are 13 residues in the CDR3. Trimming left V 5 bases short and J 0 bases short, with 8 bases between. Here the CDR3 DNA reads TGTGCCAGCAGCGCGGGACTCTCCTACGAGCAGTACTTC. Protein product: CASSAGLSYEQYF.

DNA of the CDR3: TGTGCCAGCAGTCCCCGTCCCAGCGGTCCTCCAGATACGCAGTATTTT. Translated: CASSPRPSGPPDTQYF. V and J are TRBV27 and TRBJ2-3; maybe TRBD2 (5 bases). The CDR3 sequence is 16 residues long. CDR1 and CDR2 (germline): MNHEY, SMNVEV (reference sequence). Between the trimmed V and J ends, which lost 5 bases and 4 bases, there was a span of 19 bases.